A single sample gave rise to the 18 T cell receptor beta chains below, sequenced in a study of early T cells in non-severe SARS-CoV-2 infection. TCRdb passed the 5' RACE reads through MiXCR, listing each CDR3 protein once. The sample has some 96,000 distinct CDR3 sequences, 15% seen once. Sequenced: whole blood. All receptors derive from an adult who was a healthcare worker with PCR-confirmed SARS-CoV-2 infection or an uninfected control (not recorded which).

Concerning this clonotype: One end of the junction does not line up with germline, which may come from a read error. The J gene is TRBJ2-7, the V gene TRBV12-3 or TRBV12-4, with D perhaps being TRBD1 or TRBD2 (7 bases each). The CDR3 length is 12 residues. The CDR3 nucleotides read TGTGCCAGCAGCCAAGGGGGCGGGGAGGGTCACTTC. This encodes CASSQGGGEGHF.

The chain recombines TRBV13 with TRBJ2-1; the match to TRBD2 covers 7 bases. V shed 8 bases, J shed 2 bases, and the junction held 9 bases outside the gene matches. CDR1 and CDR2 (germline): PRHDT, FYEKMQ (reference sequence). The CDR3 runs 15 residues. Here the CDR3 DNA reads TGTGCCAGCGGGGAGGGTACCCAAGCCTACAATGAGCAGTTCTTC. Its translation is CASGEGTQAYNEQFF.

The V gene is TRBV29-1, the J gene TRBJ2-7; tentatively, D is TRBD2 (5 bases). This CDR3 region has 14 residues. CDR1 is SQVTM, CDR2 ANQGSEA, per germline. Trimming took 6 bases from V and 2 from J, leaving 17 bases between them. CDR3 in DNA: TGCAGCGTCATATTAGCGAGAACCACCTACGAGCAGTACTTC. Translated, it gives CSVILARTTYEQYF.

The chain employs TRBV7-8 and TRBJ2-1, with D unclear. The V end was cut by 1 base, the J end by 2 bases, with 12 bases between. The V gene's germline CDR1 is SGHVS and CDR2 FQNEAQ. The CDR3 consists of 16 residues. The CDR3 spells CASSLVSGTTYNEQFF. The DNA for the CDR3 is TGTGCCAGCAGCTTAGTTTCCGGCACTACCTACAATGAGCAGTTCTTC.

CDR3 sequence reads: CASSQGTISAETQYF. The CDR3 region has the DNA TGCGCCAGCAGCCAAGGTACAATCTCGGCAGAGACCCAGTACTTC. This sequence joins TRBV4-1 and TRBJ2-5; no reliable D call. The germline CDR1 and CDR2 sequences are MGHRA and YSYEKL. V lost 1 base to trimming and J lost 4 bases, with 13 bases between them. CDR3 length: 15 residues.

This clonotype was counted at least ten times. The chain joins TRBV11-2 to TRBJ2-1; 12 nucleotides agree with TRBD2. V trimming: 5 bases; J trimming: 6 bases; junction bases outside the gene matches: 20. Germline V gene sequence: CDR1 SGHAT, CDR2 FQNNGV. The CDR3 is 20 residues long. The CDR3 DNA follows: TGTGCCAGCAGCCGGTCCCCGGCTAGCGGGAGGGTGGCGGCCATCAATGAGCAGTTCTTC. It codes for CASSRSPASGRVAAINEQFF.

This clonotype occurred many times. The chain has TRBV12-3 or TRBV12-4 and TRBJ1-1; D is possibly TRBD1 (6 bases). The CDR3 consists of 12 residues. Trimming removed 6 bases from V and 9 bases from J, with 14 bases in between. In DNA, the CDR3 is TGTGCCAGCAGCCAACGACAGGCCAAAGCTTTCTTT. It is translated as CASSQRQAKAFF.

The chain has TRBV4-3 and TRBJ2-7; TRBD1 is a possible D gene (6 bases). Germline V lookup: CDR1 LGHNA, CDR2 YSLEER. The CDR3 runs to 15 residues. The V end was cut by 5 bases, the J end by 6 bases, with 20 bases between. DNA of the CDR3: TGCGCCAGCAGCTCCTTTGTGGGGGCGTTGGGCGAGCAGTACTTC. Translating gives CASSSFVGALGEQYF.

The chain is built from TRBV27 and TRBJ2-3, with TRBD2 as a possible D gene (6 bases). Germline V gene data show CDR1 as MNHEY and CDR2 as SMNVEV (reference sequence). V lost 3 bases, J lost 0 bases, and 10 bases lay in between. CDR3 length equals 15 residues. The CDR3, as DNA: TGTGCCAGCAGTTTGCGGGGCGTTAGCACAGATACGCAGTATTTT. Translation: CASSLRGVSTDTQYF.

The CDR3 nucleotides read TGTGCCAGCAGTGCGAGTCCCAAAAACATTCAGTACTTC. Its translation: CASSASPKNIQYF. V is TRBV2 and J is TRBJ2-4; D gene ambiguous. The CDR3 covers 13 residues. Germline CDR1 is SNHLY and CDR2 is FYNNEI. V lost 4 bases, J lost 2 bases, and 6 bases lay in between.

This clonotype was counted many times. The genes are TRBV7-2 and TRBJ1-1; D is ambiguous. The CDR3 loop spans 15 amino acids. The germline gives CDR1 SGHTA, CDR2 FQGNSA. Trimming removed 6 bases at V and 5 bases at J, with 19 bases between. DNA of the CDR3: TGTGCCAGCAGGATGGGCCCTCAAGTCGGGACTGAAGCTTTCTTT. Its protein is CASRMGPQVGTEAFF.

The chain joins TRBV28 to TRBJ1-3; D is ambiguous. Per germline, CDR1 MDHEN and CDR2 SYDVKM. This CDR3 comprises 15 residues. The V end lost 6 bases, the J end lost 0 bases, and 12 bases lay between the germline ends. The CDR3 DNA sequence: TGTGCCAGCAGGGTGGACGGCCGCTCTGGAAACACCATATATTTT. Its translation: CASRVDGRSGNTIYF.

This clonotype was recorded many times. The rearrangement links TRBV5-1 to TRBJ2-2, with 7 bases fitting TRBD1. The ends lost 2 bases at V and 5 bases at J; junction bases unmatched: 3. The CDR3 totals 14 residues. CDR1 is SGHRS, CDR2 YFSETQ, per germline. CDR3 sequence reads: CASSLRGRTGELFF. The CDR3 DNA reads TGCGCCAGCAGCTTAAGGGGGCGAACCGGGGAGCTGTTTTTT.

The chain carries TRBV7-9 and TRBJ2-1; 11 positions match TRBD2. Germline V gene data show CDR1 as SEHNR and CDR2 as FQNEAQ (reference sequence). Trimming took 4 bases from V and 5 from J; bases not matched to a gene: 1. The length of the CDR3 is 14 residues. CDR3 loop: CASSWGLADNEQFF. For the CDR3, the DNA is TGTGCCAGCAGCTGGGGACTAGCGGACAATGAGCAGTTCTTC.

Only a few counts were recorded for this clonotype. The V gene is TRBV24-1, the J gene TRBJ2-7, with 9 bases fitting TRBD2. This CDR3 contains 15 residues. Germline trimming cut 3 bases from V and 0 bases from J; bases unmatched to any gene: 2. Germline V CDR1 and CDR2: KGHDR, SFDVKD. DNA for the CDR3: TGTGCCACCAGTGATAGCGGGAGGAGCTCCTACGAGCAGTACTTC. Amino acid sequence: CATSDSGRSSYEQYF.

The rearrangement links TRBV7-9 to TRBJ2-7; a possible D gene is TRBD2 (6 bases). CDR1 SEHNR and CDR2 FQNEAQ come from the germline V gene (reference sequence). V shed 5 bases and J shed 3 bases, with 11 bases lying between them. The CDR3 has 13 amino acids. Written as DNA, the CDR3 is TGTGCCAGCAGCCCCCCGGGAGTCTACGAGCAGTACTTC. This gives the protein CASSPPGVYEQYF.

This clonotype appeared a few times. The chain joins TRBV5-1 to TRBJ2-1; 7 positions match TRBD1. The trim removed 3 bases at V and 4 bases at J, leaving 16 bases unmatched. Germline V gene sequence: CDR1 SGHRS, CDR2 YFSETQ. This CDR3 comprises 18 residues. CDR3 amino acids: CASSWRQTMGQIYNEQFF. The CDR3 coding sequence is TGCGCCAGCAGCTGGAGGCAAACCATGGGACAGATATACAATGAGCAGTTCTTC.

This clonotype was seen more than once but under ten times. This sequence joins TRBV6-5 and TRBJ2-1; D perhaps matches TRBD2 (5 bases). V lost 0 bases and J lost 6, with 9 bases in between. CDR1 is MNHEY and CDR2 is SVGAGI in the germline V gene. The CDR3 sequence is 14 residues long. The CDR3 spells CASSYSKGSNEQFF. In DNA form, the CDR3 reads TGTGCCAGCAGTTACTCAAAAGGGAGCAATGAGCAGTTCTTC.